These 20 T cell receptor beta chains originate from one sample sequenced in a study of blood T cell repertoires in COVID-19. Generated by immunoSEQ multiplex PCR, the TCRdb table keeps only in-frame clones and is missing some. This table holds about 87,000 clones, around 80% found once. Sequencing was carried out using peripheral blood. These TCRs come from a woman in her sixties or seventies with acute or convalescent COVID-19.

The V gene is TRBV7-3, the J gene TRBJ2-7, with D perhaps TRBD2 (5 bases). CDR3 length equals 13 residues. Germline V lookup: CDR1 SGHTA, CDR2 FQGTGA. With 5 bases removed from V and 3 bases from J, the gap between germline ends came to 11 bases. This chain's CDR3 is CASSRHRDYEQYF. The CDR3 DNA follows: TGTGCCAGCAGCCGCCACCGGGACTACGAGCAGTACTTC.

V and J are TRBV30 and TRBJ2-1; TRBD2 might be the D (6 bases). This CDR3 contains 11 residues. Germline CDR1 GTSNPN, CDR2 SVGIG (reference sequence). Between the trimmed V and J ends, which lost 7 bases and 7 bases, there was a span of 11 bases. CDR3 amino acids: CAFTRGNEQFF. The CDR3, as DNA: TGTGCCTTCACACGGGGGAATGAGCAGTTCTTC.

This sequence joins TRBV5-1 and TRBJ1-4; tentative D call: TRBD1 (6 bases). V was trimmed by 0 bases and J by 7 bases, leaving 16 bases between them. CDR3 length: 16 amino acids. Germline V gene data show CDR1 as SGHRS and CDR2 as YFSETQ. The CDR3 loop is CASSLDGGGWSEKLFF. DNA of the CDR3: TGCGCCAGCAGCTTGGATGGGGGCGGATGGAGTGAAAAACTGTTTTTT.

This clone came up once. The chain has TRBV7-3 and TRBJ2-6; 10 nucleotides agree with TRBD1. Germline values: CDR1 SGHTA, CDR2 FQGTGA. CDR3 length: 18 residues. Germline trimming cut 3 bases from V and 3 bases from J; bases unmatched to any gene: 8. CDR3 in amino acids: CASSLSGTGVDGANVLTF. CDR3 nucleotides: TGTGCCAGCAGCTTGTCCGGGACAGGGGTAGATGGGGCCAACGTCCTGACTTTC.

The rearrangement joins TRBV20-1 to TRBJ2-5, with D unresolved. Germline V CDR1 and CDR2: DFQATT, SNEGSKA (reference sequence). The CDR3 covers 11 residues. V gave up 6 bases and J gave up 4 bases, with 9 bases separating them. CDR3 DNA: TGCAGTGCCGCGGAACCAGAGACCCAGTACTTC. Translating gives CSAAEPETQYF.

The chain carries TRBV9 and TRBJ2-1, with a tentative D call TRBD2 (6 bases). The germline CDR1 and CDR2 sequences are SGDLS and YYNGEE. The CDR3 spans 15 residues. V lost 0 bases, J lost 7 bases, and 14 bases lay in between. CDR3 sequence (DNA): TGTGCCAGCAGCGTAGGACTAGGTGATCGAAATGAGCAGTTCTTC. It yields the protein CASSVGLGDRNEQFF.

The chain recombines TRBV27 with TRBJ2-5; a weak D match, TRBD1 (5 bases). V was shortened by 3 bases and J by 6 bases, with 11 bases between the two germline ends. Germline loops: CDR1 MNHEY, CDR2 SMNVEV (reference sequence). The CDR3 has 13 residues. The CDR3 DNA reads as TGTGCCAGCAGTTTTGGGGCCGGGCAGACCCAGTACTTC. Its translation is CASSFGAGQTQYF.

The chain combines TRBV7-2 with TRBJ2-7; TRBD2 matches at 11 bases. The V gene's germline CDR1 is SGHTA and CDR2 FQGNSA. The CDR3 totals 15 residues. V shed 5 bases and J 6 bases; nucleotides not matched to a gene: 9. In DNA, the CDR3 is TGTGCCAGCAGCCCAACTAGCGGGAGTGGGTCCGAGCAGTACTTC. Translated, it gives CASSPTSGSGSEQYF.

The chain is built from TRBV2 and TRBJ1-6, with D uncertain. Germline loops: CDR1 SNHLY, CDR2 FYNNEI. Between the trimmed V and J ends, which lost 5 bases and 9 bases, there was a span of 11 bases. The CDR3 length is 13 residues. The CDR3 spells CASSTTGFSPLHF. CDR3 nucleotides: TGTGCCAGCAGTACGACGGGTTTTTCACCCCTCCACTTT.

The chain has TRBV5-1 and TRBJ1-4, with 7 bases that match TRBD1. The CDR3 length is 14 residues. Germline V gene data show CDR1 as SGHRS and CDR2 as YFSETQ. With 5 bases clipped from V and 4 bases from J, the junction kept 5 bases outside the gene matches. This chain's CDR3 is CASRYRDSNEKLFF. The CDR3 nucleotides read TGCGCCAGCAGGTACCGGGACAGTAATGAAAAACTGTTTTTT.

The chain joins TRBV7-6 to TRBJ1-3, with D unclear. Per germline, CDR1 SGHVS and CDR2 FNYEAQ. V lost 1 base and J 0 bases, leaving 13 bases between the germline ends. This CDR3 is 17 amino acids long. CDR3: CASSLVASRLSGNTIYF. In DNA, the CDR3 is TGTGCCAGCAGCTTAGTAGCATCCCGGCTCTCTGGAAACACCATATATTTT.

The chain links TRBV30 to TRBJ1-4; D is undetermined. Germline V CDR1 and CDR2: GTSNPN, SVGIG (reference sequence). This CDR3 contains 15 residues. V gave up 0 bases and J gave up 0 bases, with 8 bases separating them. Here the CDR3 reads CAWSVSQTTNEKLFF. In DNA, the CDR3 is TGTGCCTGGAGTGTTTCCCAAACAACTAATGAAAAACTGTTTTTT.

The chain links TRBV5-1 to TRBJ1-2; D is undetermined. Germline CDR1 is SGHRS and CDR2 is YFSETQ. The length of the CDR3 is 14 residues. V lost 4 bases, J lost 4 bases, and 14 bases lay in between. The CDR3 nucleotides are TGCGCCAGCAGCCTGGATCCGGGAGGCTATGGCTACACCTTC. Its protein product is CASSLDPGGYGYTF.

The rearrangement links TRBV29-1 to TRBJ1-3; 8 bases are shared with TRBD1. Germline V gives CDR1 SQVTM, CDR2 ANQGSEA. J lost 3 bases, V lost 7 bases, and 8 bases had no gene match. The CDR3 length is 14 residues. CDR3 in amino acids: CSASATGGGNTIYF. The DNA for the CDR3 is TGCAGCGCCTCGGCCACAGGGGGTGGAAACACCATATATTTT.

The rearrangement uses TRBV6-6 and TRBJ1-6; D might be TRBD1 (6 bases). Germline CDR1 MNHNY, CDR2 SVGAGI (reference sequence). V lost 4 bases to trimming and J lost 11 bases, with 15 bases between them. This CDR3 is built from 14 residues. The CDR3 region is CASSSTGRDTPLHF. CDR3 nucleotides: TGTGCCAGCAGTTCCACAGGGAGGGATACACCCCTCCACTTT.

This chain links TRBV10-2 with TRBJ1-1; 8 bases align to TRBD1. Per the germline V gene, CDR1 is WSHSY and CDR2 is SAAADI. Losses at the gene ends were 3 bases for V and 5 bases for J; bases not matched to a gene: 2. This CDR3 comprises 13 residues. The CDR3 loop reads CASSDRGQTEAFF. CDR3 nucleotides: TGCGCCAGCAGTGACAGGGGGCAGACTGAAGCTTTCTTT.

The V call is TRBV5-5, the J call TRBJ1-5; D perhaps matches TRBD1 (6 bases). V lost 0 bases, J lost 0 bases, and 7 bases lay in between. The CDR3 spans 15 residues. Germline V gene sequence: CDR1 SGHKS, CDR2 YYEKEE (reference sequence). The CDR3 DNA reads as TGTGCCAGCAGCTTGGCGGACAGTAGCAATCAGCCCCAGCATTTT. This sequence encodes CASSLADSSNQPQHF.

In the case of this clone: The identical CDR3 is also encoded by other nucleotide sequences in the sample. The chain joins TRBV5-1 to TRBJ2-3, with TRBD2 matching over 14 bases. Trimming at V came to 4 bases and at J to 0 bases, leaving 7 bases not matched to a gene. Germline assignment: CDR1 SGHRS and CDR2 YFSETQ. This CDR3 is built from 18 residues. This CDR3 reads CASSPGLAGGTSTDTQYF. CDR3 DNA: TGCGCCAGCAGCCCCGGACTAGCGGGGGGTACTAGCACAGATACGCAGTATTTT.

The V call is TRBV4-2, the J call TRBJ2-5; tentative D call: TRBD1 (6 bases). V lost 0 bases and J lost 2, with 13 bases in between. Germline V CDR1 and CDR2: LGHNA, YNFKEQ. The CDR3 sequence is 16 residues long. The CDR3 reads CASSQETSGVQETQYF. CDR3 coding DNA: TGTGCCAGCAGCCAAGAAACGTCAGGGGTGCAAGAGACCCAGTACTTC.

In DNA form, the CDR3 reads TGTGCCAGCAGCTCAGGGACTAGCGGCCGAGAGACCCAGTACTTC. Translation: CASSSGTSGRETQYF. This chain links TRBV11-3 with TRBJ2-5, with TRBD2 identical over 11 bases. Germline CDR1 reads SGHNT; CDR2 reads YENEEA. This CDR3 comprises 15 residues. The V gene end was trimmed by 4 bases and the J gene end by 4 bases; junction bases not matched to a gene: 5.